This record covers a single T cell receptor (beta chain). Its antigen is unknown. The record has no base qualities; no much larger clone is one base away. The data stem from a study of technical replicates of blood from a few donors (dated by TCRdb to 2016 to 2017). The method behind the library was the immunoSEQ multiplex PCR assay. Sourced from immuneACCESS, this table was stored by TCRdb with only in-frame sequences that have V and J called. A share of the clones is absent; for the studies checked, an unresolved V gene accounts for under half, and the remainder has no known explanation. The sample data list 91,000 or so clones, and roughly 96% of these were observed just once. Of the sample, 0.25% to 0.3% falls within the top ten clones. V is reduced by 0 bases and J by 5 bases, leaving a spacing of 6 bases between them. Its CDR3 holds 12 amino acids, cysteine through phenylalanine. Of all the DNA, just the CDR3 is kept, 36 bases in frame from base 1. CDR1 SGHRS and CDR2 YFSETQ are derived from the germline V gene.

The chain couples TRBV5-1 to TRBJ2-7; TRBD1 is possibly the D segment (6 matching bases). The source material was T cells isolated from PBMCs. The sequence was collected from a human donor in good health. The nucleotide sequence reads TGCGCCAGCAGCTTGGCAGGGGACGAGCAGTACTTC. Its protein reads: CASSLAGDEQYF.